This T cell receptor (beta chain) was documented in a study of blood T cell repertoires in COVID-19. The CDR3 is 14 amino acids. Trimming left V 2 bases short and J 6 bases short, with 8 bases between. Germline loops: CDR1 LGHDT, CDR2 YNNKEL (reference sequence). In the study's own analysis: Reference gene primer amplification gave estimated nucleated cell counts. Profiled with immunoSEQ multiplex PCR; TCRdb holds only in-frame clones, not every one. The V and J calls and clone size come from that table; D and trimming were worked out from the DNA. This table holds 430,000 or so clones, around nine tenths found once.

The sequenced sample was PBMCs or T cells enriched from blood (not recorded which). This sequence originates from a woman aged 40 to 50 who had recovered from COVID-19. This rearrangement joins TRBV3-1 (or the pseudogene TRBV3-2) to TRBJ1-6; D uncertain. The chain's CDR3 is CASSQPVFNSPLHF. CDR3 bases: TGTGCCAGCAGCCAACCAGTGTTTAATTCACCCCTCCACTTT.